This TCR beta chain was found in a study of T cells in localized non-small cell lung cancer. TCRdb's copy holds only in-frame clones and misses some; the assay was immunoSEQ multiplex PCR. The table lists 65,000 to 90,000 clones, around 80% of them singletons. Comment on this clone: What it recognizes is unknown.

The V gene's germline CDR1 is PRHDT and CDR2 FYEKMQ (reference sequence). CDR3 length: 14 residues. V dropped 5 bases and J dropped 5 bases, with 13 bases sitting between them. General study results and limits: Only one tumor region went through sequencing, so heterogeneity may still be there. Median detection of top 100 tumor clones in adjacent lung was roughly 61 clones. Among blood samples, higher T cell density accompanied longer overall survival.

The V and J genes are TRBV13 and TRBJ1-3, with a possible D match to TRBD1 (5 bases). Source: PBMCs, taken before any cancer treatment. This receptor was taken from a man aged 40 to 75 with stage II squamous cell lung carcinoma. The CDR3: CASSLRDVRNTIYF. The CDR3 DNA is TGTGCCAGCAGCCTCCGGGACGTAAGAAACACCATATATTTT.